The 27 T cell receptor beta chains given below trace back to one sample, sequenced in a study of long-term antiretroviral therapy in people with HIV. Runs used v3.0 of the immunoSEQ assay and were done at survey level. Assay used: immunoSEQ multiplex PCR; TCRdb lists only in-frame clones, some missing. The table has 25,000 to 30,000 clones, around 80% seen once. Sequencing used unsorted PBMCs, obtained 2.7 to 2.9 years after starting antiretroviral therapy. The source of these receptors is a man aged 25 to 45 with HIV.

The chain links TRBV9 to TRBJ1-1; D uncertain. The CDR3 is 13 amino acids. The germline gives CDR1 SGDLS, CDR2 YYNGEE. V was shortened by 3 bases and J by 1 base, with 7 bases between the two germline ends. For the CDR3, the DNA is TGTGCCAGCAGCGCCGGGTGGAACACTGAAGCTTTCTTT. It codes for CASSAGWNTEAFF.

The chain is built from TRBV18 and TRBJ2-3; tentative D call: TRBD2 (5 bases). V shed 0 bases and J shed 1 base, with 5 bases lying between them. The CDR3 is 14 amino acids. CDR1 is KGHSH, CDR2 LQKENI, per germline. The CDR3 DNA is TGTGCCAGCTCACCACCACTAGGCACAGATACGCAGTATTTT. It encodes CASSPPLGTDTQYF. The full variable domain, rest sourced from reference TRBV18 and TRBJ2-3, is NAGVMQNPRHLVRRRGQEARLRCSPMKGHSHVYWYRQLPEEGLKFMVYLQKENIIDESGMPKERFSAEFPKEGPSILRIQQVVRGDSAAYFCASSPPLGTDTQYFGPGTRLTVL.

CDR3 nucleotides: TGTGCCAGTAGTATCGGGACTTCCTTCTCTTTGACCTCTGGGGCCAACGTCCTGACTTTC. Encoded protein: CASSIGTSFSLTSGANVLTF. V gene TRBV19 combines with J gene TRBJ2-6, with a possible D match to TRBD2 (6 bases). The CDR3 length is 20 residues. Germline CDR1 LNHDA, CDR2 SQIVND (reference sequence). The V and J ends lost 3 bases and 0 bases respectively, with 21 bases between them.

V and J are TRBV5-6 and TRBJ2-2, with 11 bases matching TRBD2. The trim removed 4 bases at V and 4 bases at J, leaving 6 bases unmatched. The CDR3 is made up of 16 amino acids. Germline V lookup: CDR1 SGHDT, CDR2 YYEEEE. The CDR3, as DNA: TGTGCCAGCAGCACTAGCGGGAGAGCCGGCACCGGGGAGCTGTTTTTT. Translation: CASSTSGRAGTGELFF.

The chain employs TRBV2 and TRBJ2-3, with 14 bases lining up with TRBD2. The germline CDR1 and CDR2 sequences are SNHLY and FYNNEI. Germline trimming cut 6 bases from V and 6 bases from J; bases unmatched to any gene: 11. This CDR3 comprises 17 residues. CDR3 sequence reads: CASRPGTSGRRVDTQYF. For the CDR3, the DNA is TGTGCCAGCAGACCCGGGACTAGCGGGAGAAGAGTCGATACGCAGTATTTT.

This clone was found once. This chain connects TRBV29-1 to TRBJ2-1; 8 nucleotides align to TRBD2. The CDR3 length is 18 residues. CDR1 and CDR2 from the germline V gene are SQVTM and ANQGSEA. J lost 0 bases, V lost 0 bases, and 10 bases had no gene match. The CDR3 loop is CSVEDQLLAGPSYNEQFF. The CDR3 DNA follows: TGCAGCGTTGAAGATCAGCTATTAGCGGGACCCTCCTACAATGAGCAGTTCTTC.

This chain uses TRBV7-2 with TRBJ1-2; tentatively, D is TRBD1 (5 bases). Per germline, CDR1 SGHTA and CDR2 FQGNSA. The CDR3 has 13 amino acids. The V end was cut by 4 bases, the J end by 4 bases, with 10 bases between. For the CDR3, the DNA is TGTGCCAGCAGCTCCCGGGGCCCCTATGGCTACACCTTC. The encoded protein is CASSSRGPYGYTF.

The V and J genes are TRBV10-3 and TRBJ1-2; weak D call: TRBD1 (5 bases). Germline assignment: CDR1 ENHRY and CDR2 SYGVKD. The ends were cut back, 3 bases at V and 5 bases at J, with 13 bases in the middle. The CDR3 is 14 residues long. CDR3 loop: CAISESGRVYGYTF. The CDR3 bases are TGTGCCATCAGTGAATCGGGACGGGTTTATGGCTACACCTTC.

The CDR3 DNA is TGCGCCAGCAGCCTGGCAAGCGGGGGTTCCTACAATGAGCAGTTCTTC. It is translated as CASSLASGGSYNEQFF. The rearrangement joins TRBV5-1 to TRBJ2-1; TRBD2 agrees at 8 bases. Germline-derived CDR1 and CDR2 are SGHRS and YFSETQ. CDR3 length equals 16 residues. V gave up 4 bases and J gave up 1 base; unmatched junction bases: 7.

About this clone: The same CDR3 arises from other DNA sequences in this sample as well. CDR3 sequence reads: CASSSGTSGGTDTQYF. CDR3 DNA: TGTGCCAGCAGCTCCGGGACTAGCGGGGGAACAGATACGCAGTATTTT. V usage is TRBV7-9 and J usage is TRBJ2-3; 14 nucleotides line up with TRBD2. The CDR3 loop spans 16 amino acids. CDR1 and CDR2 from the germline V gene are SEHNR and FQNEAQ (reference sequence). V trimming: 4 bases; J trimming: 3 bases; junction bases outside the gene matches: 3.

The V gene is TRBV6-1, the J gene TRBJ1-5, with D unclear. The length of the CDR3 is 14 residues. The germline V and J ends were trimmed by 2 bases and 5 bases, with 10 bases remaining between them. The germline V gene encodes CDR1 MNHNS and CDR2 SASEGT. CDR3 in amino acids: CASSEFWGDQPQHF. In nucleotides, the CDR3 is TGTGCCAGCAGTGAATTCTGGGGAGATCAGCCCCAGCATTTT.

The chain combines TRBV25-1 with TRBJ2-4, with 9 bases matching TRBD2. This CDR3 is built from 15 residues. CDR1 is MGHDK and CDR2 is SYGVNS in the germline V gene. Trimming at V came to 5 bases and at J to 8 bases, leaving 10 bases not matched to a gene. CDR3 nucleotides: TGTGCCAGCAGTACAATGCGGGGGGGCCTCGACATTCAGTACTTC. Amino acids: CASSTMRGGLDIQYF.

V gene TRBV18 combines with J gene TRBJ1-2; the D is unclear. The V gene's germline CDR1 is KGHSH and CDR2 LQKENI. This CDR3 region has 13 residues. The germline V and J ends were trimmed by 3 bases and 4 bases, with 9 bases remaining between them. This CDR3 is CASSPDGAYGYTF. Here the CDR3 DNA reads TGTGCCAGCTCACCGGACGGAGCCTATGGCTACACCTTC.

The gene calls are TRBV7-9 and TRBJ2-7, with 7 bases fitting TRBD2. Germline V gene data show CDR1 as SEHNR and CDR2 as FQNEAQ (reference sequence). The CDR3 covers 14 residues. Trimming took 1 base from V and 5 from J; bases not matched to a gene: 5. In DNA form, the CDR3 reads TGTGCCAGCAGCTTAGAAGTGGGGAGGGACGAGCAGTACTTC. Its translation is CASSLEVGRDEQYF.

V is TRBV28 and J is TRBJ1-5; D perhaps matches TRBD1 (5 bases). This CDR3 spans 12 amino acids. Germline V gene data show CDR1 as MDHEN and CDR2 as SYDVKM. V lost 3 bases and J lost 6, with 6 bases in between. The CDR3 here is CASSLGVQPQHF. CDR3 in DNA: TGTGCCAGCAGTTTGGGGGTTCAGCCCCAGCATTTT.

There are a few counts of this clone. The chain employs TRBV5-4 and TRBJ2-7, with 12 positions matching TRBD2. Germline CDR1 reads SGHNT; CDR2 reads YYREEE (reference sequence). There are 15 residues in the CDR3. V lost 3 bases, J lost 3 bases, and 4 bases stayed unmatched. CDR3 in amino acids: CASSSWTSGVYEQYF. CDR3 DNA: TGTGCCAGCAGCTCTTGGACTAGCGGGGTCTACGAGCAGTACTTC. Looking up the rest from reference TRBV5-4 and TRBJ2-7 gives the full variable domain: ETGVTQSPTHLIKTRGQQVTLRCSSQSGHNTVSWYQQALGQGPQFIFQYYREEENGRGNFPPRFSGLQFPNYSSELNVNALELDDSALYLCASSSWTSGVYEQYFGPGTRLTVT.

The chain has TRBV28 and TRBJ2-1, with 7 bases fitting TRBD1. This CDR3 is built from 15 residues. V was pared by 6 bases and J by 7 bases, with 12 bases of the junction left unmatched. The germline CDR1 and CDR2 sequences are MDHEN and SYDVKM. In DNA form, the CDR3 reads TGTGCCAGCAGACCCACAGGGGCCTCTAGAAATGAGCAGTTCTTC. It codes for CASRPTGASRNEQFF.

The V gene is TRBV2, the J gene TRBJ1-3; D perhaps matches TRBD1 (5 bases). Germline V gives CDR1 SNHLY, CDR2 FYNNEI. This CDR3 region has 15 residues. V was pared by 6 bases and J by 1 base, with 13 bases between. CDR3 DNA sequence: TGTGCCAGCAGCGCCCAGGGTGGATCTGGAAACACCATATATTTT. Amino acid sequence: CASSAQGGSGNTIYF.

The chain links TRBV28 to TRBJ1-4; a possible D gene is TRBD1 (6 bases). Germline CDR1 reads MDHEN; CDR2 reads SYDVKM. The CDR3 has 16 residues. The V end lost 8 bases, the J end lost 7 bases, and 23 bases lay between the germline ends. CDR3 DNA: TGTGCCAGCGCGGGACAACAGTTCTTCCCGGTTGAAAAACTGTTTTTT. Translated, it gives CASAGQQFFPVEKLFF.

The chain carries TRBV28 and TRBJ2-2; D unclear. Germline values: CDR1 MDHEN, CDR2 SYDVKM. V lost 6 bases to trimming and J lost 1 base, with 12 bases between them. This CDR3 contains 15 residues. CDR3 sequence (DNA): TGTGCCAGCAGCCCCCATGGTTTGAACACCGGGGAGCTGTTTTTT. Its translation: CASSPHGLNTGELFF.

The J gene is TRBJ2-7, the V gene TRBV7-8, with D perhaps matching TRBD1 (6 bases). The CDR3 sequence is 14 residues long. CDR1 is SGHVS and CDR2 is FQNEAQ in the germline V gene. V was trimmed by 5 bases and J by 2 bases, leaving 13 bases between them. The chain's CDR3 is CASSPIGGPYEQYF. CDR3 bases: TGTGCCAGCAGCCCCATAGGGGGACCCTACGAGCAGTACTTC.

The V and J genes are TRBV9 and TRBJ2-5; 9 bases are shared with TRBD1. Germline V gives CDR1 SGDLS, CDR2 YYNGEE. V lost 2 bases to trimming and J lost 11 bases; unmatched junction nucleotides: 7. The CDR3 is 13 amino acids. In DNA form, the CDR3 reads TGTGCCAGCAGCGTTACCACAGGGGGCGAACAGTACTTC. Its protein product is CASSVTTGGEQYF.

The chain employs TRBV9 and TRBJ1-1, with no clear D. Germline V gene lookup returns CDR1 SGDLS and CDR2 YYNGEE. The V end lost 1 base, the J end lost 3 bases, and 7 bases lay between the germline ends. CDR3 size: 13 residues. As DNA, the CDR3 is TGTGCCAGCAGCGTACGATGGGACACTGAAGCTTTCTTT. It specifies CASSVRWDTEAFF. The full variable domain, with the rest looked up from reference TRBV9 and TRBJ1-1, is DSGVTQTPKHLITATGQRVTLRCSPRSGDLSVYWYQQSLDQGLQFLIQYYNGEERAKGNILERFSAQQFPDLHSELNLSSLELGDSALYFCASSVRWDTEAFFGQGTRLTVV.

A single count supports this clone. This sequence joins TRBV7-9 and TRBJ1-5, with D uncertain. This CDR3 comprises 14 residues. Germline V gene lookup returns CDR1 SEHNR and CDR2 FQNEAQ (reference sequence). V was cut by 3 bases and J by 5 bases, with 11 bases left in between. The CDR3 sequence: CASSLAGFDQPQHF. CDR3 DNA sequence: TGTGCCAGCAGCTTGGCTGGGTTCGATCAGCCCCAGCATTTT.

The chain has TRBV15 and TRBJ1-2, with TRBD1 matching 9 bases. Germline trimming cut 3 bases from V and 4 bases from J; bases unmatched to any gene: 3. The CDR3 totals 14 residues. Germline CDR1 and CDR2: LNHNV and YYDKDF (reference sequence). The CDR3 sequence is CATSSRDRVYGYTF. CDR3 in DNA: TGTGCCACCAGCAGCCGGGACAGGGTCTATGGCTACACCTTC. Filled out from reference TRBV15 and TRBJ1-2, the complete variable domain reads DAMVIQNPRYQVTQFGKPVTLSCSQTLNHNVMYWYQQKSSQAPKLLFHYYDKDFNNEADTPDNFQSRRPNTSFCFLDIRSPGLGDTAMYLCATSSRDRVYGYTFGSGTRLTVV.

This clone was seen a handful of times. The chain is built from TRBV4-3 and TRBJ1-4; 7 nucleotides line up with TRBD1. Trimming at V came to 0 bases and at J to 7 bases, leaving 5 bases not matched to a gene. The CDR3 runs to 15 residues. The germline gives CDR1 LGHNA, CDR2 YSLEER. The CDR3 nucleotides are TGCGCCAGCAGCCAAGAGGGACAGCGAGGTGAAAAACTGTTTTTT. Protein product: CASSQEGQRGEKLFF.

The rearrangement joins TRBV5-1 to TRBJ2-1, with 9 bases identical to TRBD2. This CDR3 comprises 14 residues. V was pared by 3 bases and J by 7 bases, with 5 bases of the junction left unmatched. CDR1 and CDR2 (germline): SGHRS, YFSETQ. The CDR3 region has the DNA TGCGCCAGCAGCTCCGGGACTAGCACAAATGAGCAGTTCTTC. Its translation: CASSSGTSTNEQFF. The full variable domain, with the rest looked up from reference TRBV5-1 and TRBJ2-1, is KAGVTQTPRYLIKTRGQQVTLSCSPISGHRSVSWYQQTPGQGLQFLFEYFSETQRNKGNFPGRFSGRQFSNSRSEMNVSTLELGDSALYLCASSSGTSTNEQFFGPGTRLTVL.